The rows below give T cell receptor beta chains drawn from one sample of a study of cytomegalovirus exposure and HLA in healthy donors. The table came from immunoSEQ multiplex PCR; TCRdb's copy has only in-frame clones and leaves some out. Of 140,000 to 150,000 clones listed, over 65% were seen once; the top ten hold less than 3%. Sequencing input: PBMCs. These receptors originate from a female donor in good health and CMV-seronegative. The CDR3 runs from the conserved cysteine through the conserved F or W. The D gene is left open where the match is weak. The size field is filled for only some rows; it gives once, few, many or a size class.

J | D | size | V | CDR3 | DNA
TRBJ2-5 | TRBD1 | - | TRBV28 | CASSLGQRETQYF | TGTGCCAGCAGTTTGGGACAGAGGGAGACCCAGTACTTC
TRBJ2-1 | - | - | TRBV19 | CASSQGTVSNEQFF | TGTGCCAGTAGCCAAGGGACTGTGAGCAATGAGCAGTTCTTC
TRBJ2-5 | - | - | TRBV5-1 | CASSFDGRDIKGKTQYF | TGCGCCAGCAGCTTCGACGGTAGGGACATAAAGGGAAAGACCCAGTACTTC
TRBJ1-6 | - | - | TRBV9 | CASSVGPLSSYNSPLHF | TGTGCCAGCAGCGTAGGCCCCCTGAGCTCCTATAATTCACCCCTCCACTTT
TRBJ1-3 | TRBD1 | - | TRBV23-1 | CASSQPHDRVQSGNTIYF | TGCGCCAGCAGTCAACCCCACGACAGGGTTCAATCTGGAAACACCATATATTTT
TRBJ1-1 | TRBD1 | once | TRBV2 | CASSGYRGDTEAFF | TGTGCCAGCAGTGGTTACAGGGGTGACACTGAAGCTTTCTTT
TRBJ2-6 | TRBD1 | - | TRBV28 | CASSLEQGASGANVLTF | TGTGCCAGCAGTTTAGAACAGGGGGCAAGCGGGGCCAACGTCCTGACTTTC
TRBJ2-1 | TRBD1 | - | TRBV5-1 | CASSLAQGYNEQFF | TGCGCCAGCAGCTTGGCACAGGGGTACAATGAGCAGTTCTTC
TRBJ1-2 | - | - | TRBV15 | CATRPSGRDGYTF | TGTGCCACCAGACCGTCTGGGAGGGATGGCTACACCTTC
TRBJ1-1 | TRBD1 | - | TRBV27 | CASSQGQGWTEAFF | TGTGCCAGCAGCCAAGGACAGGGATGGACTGAAGCTTTCTTT
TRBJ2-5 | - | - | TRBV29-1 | CSVAGEVQETQYF | TGCAGCGTCGCCGGGGAAGTCCAGGAGACCCAGTACTTC
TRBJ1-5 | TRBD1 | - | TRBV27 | CASSFDRGDQPQHF | TGTGCCAGCAGTTTCGACAGGGGGGATCAGCCCCAGCATTTT
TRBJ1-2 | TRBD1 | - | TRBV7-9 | CASSLGQGLNGYTF | TGTGCCAGCAGCTTAGGACAGGGACTCAATGGCTACACCTTC
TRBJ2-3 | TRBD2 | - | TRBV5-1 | CASSLRRGLAGVGGTDTQYF | TGCGCCAGCAGCTTAAGGCGGGGACTAGCGGGAGTTGGGGGCACAGATACGCAGTATTTT
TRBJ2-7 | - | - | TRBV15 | CATSRSRGSSNEQYF | TGTGCCACCAGCAGATCAAGGGGTAGTAGTAACGAGCAGTACTTC
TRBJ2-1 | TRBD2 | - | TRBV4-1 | CASSQGFGRNEQFF | TGCGCCAGCAGCCAAGGATTCGGGAGGAATGAGCAGTTCTTC
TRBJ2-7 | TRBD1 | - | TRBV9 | CASSVAGTGYYEQYF | TGTGCCAGCAGCGTCGCCGGGACAGGATACTACGAGCAGTACTTC
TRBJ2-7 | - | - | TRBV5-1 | CASRGTGDSYEQYF | TGCGCCAGCAGGGGAACGGGGGATTCCTACGAGCAGTACTTC
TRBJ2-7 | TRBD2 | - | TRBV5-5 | CASSWGGTYEQYF | TGTGCCAGCAGCTGGGGGGGGACCTACGAGCAGTACTTC
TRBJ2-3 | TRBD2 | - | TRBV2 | CASSSTSGRAPFQTQYF | TGTGCCAGCAGCTCGACTAGCGGGAGGGCCCCATTCCAGACGCAGTATTTT
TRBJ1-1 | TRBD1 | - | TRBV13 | CASSQITGGGTEAFF | TGTGCCAGCAGCCAAATCACAGGGGGAGGAACTGAAGCTTTCTTT
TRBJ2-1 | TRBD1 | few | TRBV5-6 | CASSFIRGQGDEQFF | TGTGCCAGCAGCTTCATCAGGGGGCAAGGAGATGAGCAGTTCTTC